This note documents a single TCR beta chain sequence. What it binds is unknown. The RNA input was about 0.5 to 1 ug, and it was reverse transcribed with random hexamers. The immunoSEQ assay covered 54 Vbeta and 13 Jbeta segments for CDR3. TCRdb itself ran the immunoSEQ multiplex PCR reads through MiXCR, one entry per CDR3 protein. The data contain 150,000 to 200,000 distinct CDR3 sequences, approximately 95% of them singletons. This sample was taken from a study of CD8 T cells in Susac syndrome. Broader study findings: The number of individuals included in the study's TCR sequencing and HLA analysis was acknowledged as relatively small.

The patients serving as multiple sclerosis controls were treatment-naive. They had stable or active relapsing-remitting disease and fulfilled revised McDonald criteria. The CD8+ and CD4+ T cells were isolated magnetically using a negative isolation approach, whereas the TEMRA cells were enriched by FACS. Sample: CD8+ T cells from PBMCs. The origin of this receptor is a human donor with multiple sclerosis.

This CDR3 is CSALYREHTDTQYF. For the CDR3, the DNA is TGCAGCGCACTGTACCGGGAACACACAGATACGCAGTATTTT. The V and J genes are TRBV29-1 and TRBJ2-3; the D gene is possibly TRBD2 (5 bases). The CDR3 loop spans 14 amino acids. V was trimmed by 7 bases and J by 2 bases, leaving 16 bases between them. Germline loops: CDR1 SQVTM, CDR2 ANQGSEA.